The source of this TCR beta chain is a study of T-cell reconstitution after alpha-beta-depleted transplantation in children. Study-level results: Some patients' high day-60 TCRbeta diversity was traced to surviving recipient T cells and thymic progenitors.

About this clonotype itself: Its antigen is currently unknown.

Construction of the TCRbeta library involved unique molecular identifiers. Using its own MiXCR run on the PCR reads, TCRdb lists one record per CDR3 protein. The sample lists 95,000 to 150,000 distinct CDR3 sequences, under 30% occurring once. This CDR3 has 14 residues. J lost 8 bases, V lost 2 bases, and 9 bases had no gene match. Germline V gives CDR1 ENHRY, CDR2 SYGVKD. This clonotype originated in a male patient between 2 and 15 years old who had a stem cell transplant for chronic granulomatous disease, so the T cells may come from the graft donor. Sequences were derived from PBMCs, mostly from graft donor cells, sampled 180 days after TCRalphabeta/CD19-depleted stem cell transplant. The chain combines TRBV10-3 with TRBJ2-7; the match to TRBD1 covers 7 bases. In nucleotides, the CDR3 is TGTGCCATCAGTGAGACTTGGGGACAGATCCAGCAGTACTTC. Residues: CAISETWGQIQQYF.